This entry lists 6 T cell receptor beta chains sequenced from one sample in a study of OX40 agonist ivuxolimab in advanced cancers. Method: immunoSEQ multiplex PCR; TCRdb's copy keeps in-frame clones and lacks some. The data show tens of thousands of clones, with roughly 92% seen just once and around 0.64% held by the top ten. Here the sequenced sample was CD4+ or CD8+ T cells sorted from blood, taken in a trial of the OX40 agonist ivuxolimab. The receptors shown here come from an adult with an advanced solid tumor such as melanoma, head and neck, liver or kidney cancer.

This chain links TRBV5-1 with TRBJ1-4, with no clear D. The CDR3 runs to 14 residues. V was shortened by 1 base and J by 2 bases, with 6 bases between the two germline ends. Looked up from germline, CDR1 is SGHRS and CDR2 is YFSETQ. CDR3 sequence: CASSLTATNEKLFF. CDR3 coding DNA: TGCGCCAGCAGCTTGACCGCGACTAATGAAAAACTGTTTTTT.

The gene calls are TRBV6-1 and TRBJ2-5; tentative D call: TRBD1 (6 bases). With 6 bases removed from V and 0 bases from J, the gap between germline ends came to 14 bases. Germline V gives CDR1 MNHNS, CDR2 SASEGT. The CDR3 sequence is 15 residues long. The CDR3 here is CASRFLQGNQETQYF. The CDR3 coding sequence is TGTGCCAGCAGATTTCTTCAGGGGAACCAAGAGACCCAGTACTTC.

The chain is built from TRBV18 and TRBJ2-5; 14 nucleotides align to TRBD2. CDR3 length equals 16 residues. CDR1 KGHSH and CDR2 LQKENI come from the germline V gene. The V segment lost 3 bases and the J segment 3 bases; nucleotides outside the gene matches: 3. The CDR3 reads CASSPAGLAGEETQYF. DNA for the CDR3: TGTGCCAGCTCACCCGCGGGACTAGCGGGGGAAGAGACCCAGTACTTC.

This chain joins TRBV7-9 and TRBJ2-6, with D possibly matching TRBD2 (6 bases). The CDR3 has 16 residues. Germline CDR1 SEHNR, CDR2 FQNEAQ (reference sequence). V lost 2 bases to trimming and J lost 3 bases, with 11 bases between them. The DNA of the CDR3 is TGTGCCAGCAGCTTAACATCCGGGAGTGGGGCCAACGTCCTGACTTTC. Translated: CASSLTSGSGANVLTF.

Comment on this clone: The same CDR3 is also encoded by other DNA sequences in this sample. This chain uses TRBV18 with TRBJ2-7; D is possibly TRBD1 (5 bases). The CDR3 sequence is 12 residues long. The V gene's germline CDR1 is KGHSH and CDR2 LQKENI. V was shortened by 4 bases and J by 3 bases, with 7 bases between the two germline ends. DNA for the CDR3: TGTGCCAGCTCACTCGACAGCTACGAGCAGTACTTC. Protein product: CASSLDSYEQYF.

This chain links TRBV2 with TRBJ2-7; tentatively, D is TRBD2 (5 bases). Trimming shortened V by 3 bases and J by 6 bases, and 24 bases separated the two germline ends. This CDR3 spans 17 amino acids. Germline V lookup: CDR1 SNHLY, CDR2 FYNNEI. DNA for the CDR3: TGTGCCAGCAGTGAGAGGGATTCTCCGAGACGGCTCTCCGAGCAGTACTTC. Its translation: CASSERDSPRRLSEQYF.